The present T cell receptor beta chain was sequenced within a study of shared clonotypes between healthy human individuals. Whole-study context: Three plates were used per donor for CD4 naive, three for CD4 memory, two for CD8 naive and one for CD8 memory. Study-level points and caveats: Non-shared clonotypes had lower generation probabilities than those shared by all four donors. The study found roughly 5.3% of naive CD4 clonotypes shared across a few donors.

Remarks on this clone: Its cognate antigen is unknown.

Data came from immunoSEQ multiplex PCR; TCRdb stores just in-frame clones and leaves some out. The sample contains over a million clones, 98% of which appear only once. The CDR3 contains 14 residues. The germline V gene has CDR1 SQVTM and CDR2 ANQGSEA. J lost 10 bases, V lost 3 bases, and 11 bases had no gene match. This clonotype was obtained from a man aged 25-45 years in good health. The chain combines TRBV29-1 with TRBJ2-3, with TRBD1 identical over 9 bases. Sequenced input: naive CD4+ T cells sorted from blood. Subset in this sample: CD45RA+ positively selected. CDR3 in DNA: TGCAGCGTTGACCGGACAGGGGTCGATGGATCGCAGTATTTT. Its protein is CSVDRTGVDGSQYF.